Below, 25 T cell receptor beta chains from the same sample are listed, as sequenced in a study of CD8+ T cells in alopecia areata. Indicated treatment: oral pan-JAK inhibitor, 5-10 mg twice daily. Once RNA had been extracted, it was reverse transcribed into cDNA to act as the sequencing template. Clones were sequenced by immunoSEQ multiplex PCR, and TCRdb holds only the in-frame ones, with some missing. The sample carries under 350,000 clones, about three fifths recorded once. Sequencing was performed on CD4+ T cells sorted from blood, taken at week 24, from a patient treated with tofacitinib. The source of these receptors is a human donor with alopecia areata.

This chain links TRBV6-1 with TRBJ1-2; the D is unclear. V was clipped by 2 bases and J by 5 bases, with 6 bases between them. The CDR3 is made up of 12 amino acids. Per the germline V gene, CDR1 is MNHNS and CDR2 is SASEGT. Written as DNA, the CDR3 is TGTGCCAGCAGTGAACACGATTATGGCTACACCTTC. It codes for CASSEHDYGYTF.

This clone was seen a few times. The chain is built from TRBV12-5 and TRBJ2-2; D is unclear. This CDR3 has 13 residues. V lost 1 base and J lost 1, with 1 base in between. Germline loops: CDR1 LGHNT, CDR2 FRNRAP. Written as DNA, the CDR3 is TGTGCTAGTGGTTTGGGGAACACCGGGGAGCTGTTTTTT. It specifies CASGLGNTGELFF.

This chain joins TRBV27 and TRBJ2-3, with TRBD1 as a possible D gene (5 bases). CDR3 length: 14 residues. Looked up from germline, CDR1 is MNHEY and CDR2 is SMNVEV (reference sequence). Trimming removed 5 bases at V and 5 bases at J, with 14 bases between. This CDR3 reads CASSHMGQEDTQYF. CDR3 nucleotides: TGTGCCAGCAGTCACATGGGGCAGGAAGATACGCAGTATTTT.

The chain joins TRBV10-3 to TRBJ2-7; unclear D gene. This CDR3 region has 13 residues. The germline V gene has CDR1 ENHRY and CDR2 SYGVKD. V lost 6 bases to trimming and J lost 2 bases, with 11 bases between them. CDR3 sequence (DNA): TGTGCCATCAGGGCAGCCTGGGCCTACGAGCAGTACTTC. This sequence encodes CAIRAAWAYEQYF.

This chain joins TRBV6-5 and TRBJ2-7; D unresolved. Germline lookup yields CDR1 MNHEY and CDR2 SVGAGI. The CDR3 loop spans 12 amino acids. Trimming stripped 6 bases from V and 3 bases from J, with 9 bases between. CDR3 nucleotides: TGTGCCAGCAGGTCCGTAAGCTACGAGCAGTACTTC. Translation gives CASRSVSYEQYF.

The chain's CDR3 is CAWRRANTEAFF. CDR3 DNA: TGTGCCTGGAGACGGGCGAACACTGAAGCTTTCTTT. This chain joins TRBV30 and TRBJ1-1; no definite D call. This CDR3 region has 12 residues. V was shortened by 3 bases and J by 1 base, with 6 bases between the two germline ends. Per the germline V gene, CDR1 is GTSNPN and CDR2 is SVGIG (reference sequence).

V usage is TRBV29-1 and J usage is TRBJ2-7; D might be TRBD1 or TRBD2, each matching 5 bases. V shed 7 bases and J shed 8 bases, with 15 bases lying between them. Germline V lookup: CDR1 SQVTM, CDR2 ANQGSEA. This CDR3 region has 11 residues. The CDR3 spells CSAWDPSQQYF. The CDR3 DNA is TGCAGCGCCTGGGACCCCAGTCAGCAGTACTTC.

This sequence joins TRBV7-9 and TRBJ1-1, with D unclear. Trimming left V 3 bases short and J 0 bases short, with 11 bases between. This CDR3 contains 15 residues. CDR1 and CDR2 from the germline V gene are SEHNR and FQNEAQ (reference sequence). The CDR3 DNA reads TGTGCCAGCAGCTTGGACGGCCCGATGAACACTGAAGCTTTCTTT. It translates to CASSLDGPMNTEAFF.

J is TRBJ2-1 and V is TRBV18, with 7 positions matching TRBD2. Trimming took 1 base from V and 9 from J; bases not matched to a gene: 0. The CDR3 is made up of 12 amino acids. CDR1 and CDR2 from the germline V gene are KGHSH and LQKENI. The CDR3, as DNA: TGTGCCAGCTCACCACGCGGGAGTGAGCAGTTCTTC. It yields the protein CASSPRGSEQFF.

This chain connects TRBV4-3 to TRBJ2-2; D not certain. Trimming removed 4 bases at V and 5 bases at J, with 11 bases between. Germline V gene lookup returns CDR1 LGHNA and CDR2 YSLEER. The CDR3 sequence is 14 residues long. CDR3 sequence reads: CASSRILRTGELFF. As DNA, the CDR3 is TGCGCCAGCAGCCGCATTCTAAGAACCGGGGAGCTGTTTTTT.

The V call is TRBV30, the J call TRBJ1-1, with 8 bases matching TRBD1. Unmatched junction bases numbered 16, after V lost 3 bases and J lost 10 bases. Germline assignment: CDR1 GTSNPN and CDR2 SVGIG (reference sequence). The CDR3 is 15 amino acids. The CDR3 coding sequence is TGTGCCTGGAGGACCCTCCGGGACAGGTTGCCCGTAGCTTTCTTT. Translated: CAWRTLRDRLPVAFF.

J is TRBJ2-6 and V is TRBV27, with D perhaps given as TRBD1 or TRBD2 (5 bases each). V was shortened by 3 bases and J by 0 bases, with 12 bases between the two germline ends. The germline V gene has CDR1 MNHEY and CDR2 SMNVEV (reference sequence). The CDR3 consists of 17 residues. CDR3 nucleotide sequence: TGTGCCAGCAGTTTTGAGGGACGGATCTCTGGGGCCAACGTCCTGACTTTC. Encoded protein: CASSFEGRISGANVLTF.

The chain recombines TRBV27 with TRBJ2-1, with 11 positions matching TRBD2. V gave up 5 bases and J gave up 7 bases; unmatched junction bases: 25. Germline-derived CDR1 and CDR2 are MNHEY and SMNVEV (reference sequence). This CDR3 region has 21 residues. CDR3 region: CASSAPGQISVLGLAGNEQFF. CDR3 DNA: TGTGCCAGCAGTGCCCCCGGACAGATCAGCGTTCTAGGACTAGCGGGTAATGAGCAGTTCTTC.

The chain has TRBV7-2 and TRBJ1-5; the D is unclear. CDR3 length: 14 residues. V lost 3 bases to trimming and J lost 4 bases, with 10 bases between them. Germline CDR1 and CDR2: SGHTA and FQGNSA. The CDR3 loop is CASSLKITNQPQHF. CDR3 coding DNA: TGTGCCAGCAGCTTGAAGATAACTAATCAGCCCCAGCATTTT.

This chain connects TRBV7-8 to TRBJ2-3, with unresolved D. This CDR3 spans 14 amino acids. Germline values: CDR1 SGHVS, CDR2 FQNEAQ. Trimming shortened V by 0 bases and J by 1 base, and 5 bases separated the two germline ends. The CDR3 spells CASSLAMGTDTQYF. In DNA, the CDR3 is TGTGCCAGCAGCTTAGCGATGGGCACAGATACGCAGTATTTT.

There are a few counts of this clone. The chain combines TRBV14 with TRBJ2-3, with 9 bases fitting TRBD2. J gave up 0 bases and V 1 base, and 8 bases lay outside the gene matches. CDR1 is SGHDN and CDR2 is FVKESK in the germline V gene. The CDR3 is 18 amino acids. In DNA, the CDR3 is TGTGCCAGCAGCCAAGTGCGGGGGGGCGTCATTAGCACAGATACGCAGTATTTT. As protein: CASSQVRGGVISTDTQYF.

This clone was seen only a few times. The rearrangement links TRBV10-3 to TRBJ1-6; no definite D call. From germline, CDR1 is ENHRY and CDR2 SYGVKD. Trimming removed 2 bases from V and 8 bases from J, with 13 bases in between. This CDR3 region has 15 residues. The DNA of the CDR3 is TGTGCCATCAGTGAGAAGGCCCCTATGGATTCACCCCTCCACTTT. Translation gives CAISEKAPMDSPLHF.

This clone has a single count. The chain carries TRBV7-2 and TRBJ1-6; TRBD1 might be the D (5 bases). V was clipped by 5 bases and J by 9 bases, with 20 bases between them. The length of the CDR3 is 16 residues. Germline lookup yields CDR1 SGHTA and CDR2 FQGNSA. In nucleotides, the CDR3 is TGTGCCAGCAGCCCGAGCGGGGGGACGTTGGCTTCACCCCTCCACTTT. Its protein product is CASSPSGGTLASPLHF.

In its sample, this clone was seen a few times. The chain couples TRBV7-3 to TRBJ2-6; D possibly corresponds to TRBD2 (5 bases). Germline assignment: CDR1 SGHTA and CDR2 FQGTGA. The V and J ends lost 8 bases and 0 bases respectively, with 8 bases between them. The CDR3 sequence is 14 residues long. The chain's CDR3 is CASRRGSGANVLTF. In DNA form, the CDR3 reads TGTGCCAGCCGCCGGGGCTCTGGGGCCAACGTCCTGACTTTC.

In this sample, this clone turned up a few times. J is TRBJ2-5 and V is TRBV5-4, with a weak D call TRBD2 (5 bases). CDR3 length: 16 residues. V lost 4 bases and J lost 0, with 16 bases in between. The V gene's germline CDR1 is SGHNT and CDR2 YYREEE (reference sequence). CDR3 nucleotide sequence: TGTGCCAGCAGCCACGACCCTACGGGGTACCAAGAGACCCAGTACTTC. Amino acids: CASSHDPTGYQETQYF.

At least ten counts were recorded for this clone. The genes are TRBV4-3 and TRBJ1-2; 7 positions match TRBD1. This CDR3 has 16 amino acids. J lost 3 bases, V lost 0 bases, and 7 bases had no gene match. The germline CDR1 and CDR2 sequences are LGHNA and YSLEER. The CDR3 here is CASSQERGGRHYGYTF. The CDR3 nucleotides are TGCGCCAGCAGCCAAGAACGAGGGGGCAGGCACTATGGCTACACCTTC.

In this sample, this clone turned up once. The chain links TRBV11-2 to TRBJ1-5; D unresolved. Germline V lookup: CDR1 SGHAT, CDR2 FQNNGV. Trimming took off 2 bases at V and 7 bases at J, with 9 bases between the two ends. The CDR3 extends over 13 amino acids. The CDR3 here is CASSLSITQPQHF. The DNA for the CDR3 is TGTGCCAGCAGCTTATCTATAACCCAGCCCCAGCATTTT. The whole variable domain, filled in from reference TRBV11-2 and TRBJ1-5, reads EAGVAQSPRYKIIEKRQSVAFWCNPISGHATLYWYQQILGQGPKLLIQFQNNGVVDDSQLPKDRFSAERLKGVDSTLKIQPAKLEDSAVYLCASSLSITQPQHFGDGTRLSIL.

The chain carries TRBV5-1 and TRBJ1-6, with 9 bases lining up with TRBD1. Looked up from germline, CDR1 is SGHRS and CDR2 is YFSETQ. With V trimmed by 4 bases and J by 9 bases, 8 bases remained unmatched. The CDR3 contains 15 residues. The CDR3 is CASSVRTGAGSPLHF. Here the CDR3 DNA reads TGCGCCAGCAGCGTCCGGACAGGGGCTGGTTCACCCCTCCACTTT.

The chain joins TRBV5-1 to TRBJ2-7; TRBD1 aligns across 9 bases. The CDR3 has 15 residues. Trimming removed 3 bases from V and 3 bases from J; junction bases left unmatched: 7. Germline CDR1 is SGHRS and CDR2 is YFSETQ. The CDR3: CASSSGTGSFYEQYF. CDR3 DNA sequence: TGCGCCAGCAGCTCTGGGACAGGGTCATTCTACGAGCAGTACTTC.

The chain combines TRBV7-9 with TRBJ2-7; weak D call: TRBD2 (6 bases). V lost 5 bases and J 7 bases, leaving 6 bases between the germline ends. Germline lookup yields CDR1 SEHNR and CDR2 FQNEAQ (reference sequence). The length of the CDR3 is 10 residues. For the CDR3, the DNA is TGTGCCAGCAGCGGGGGGGAGCAGTACTTC. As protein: CASSGGEQYF.